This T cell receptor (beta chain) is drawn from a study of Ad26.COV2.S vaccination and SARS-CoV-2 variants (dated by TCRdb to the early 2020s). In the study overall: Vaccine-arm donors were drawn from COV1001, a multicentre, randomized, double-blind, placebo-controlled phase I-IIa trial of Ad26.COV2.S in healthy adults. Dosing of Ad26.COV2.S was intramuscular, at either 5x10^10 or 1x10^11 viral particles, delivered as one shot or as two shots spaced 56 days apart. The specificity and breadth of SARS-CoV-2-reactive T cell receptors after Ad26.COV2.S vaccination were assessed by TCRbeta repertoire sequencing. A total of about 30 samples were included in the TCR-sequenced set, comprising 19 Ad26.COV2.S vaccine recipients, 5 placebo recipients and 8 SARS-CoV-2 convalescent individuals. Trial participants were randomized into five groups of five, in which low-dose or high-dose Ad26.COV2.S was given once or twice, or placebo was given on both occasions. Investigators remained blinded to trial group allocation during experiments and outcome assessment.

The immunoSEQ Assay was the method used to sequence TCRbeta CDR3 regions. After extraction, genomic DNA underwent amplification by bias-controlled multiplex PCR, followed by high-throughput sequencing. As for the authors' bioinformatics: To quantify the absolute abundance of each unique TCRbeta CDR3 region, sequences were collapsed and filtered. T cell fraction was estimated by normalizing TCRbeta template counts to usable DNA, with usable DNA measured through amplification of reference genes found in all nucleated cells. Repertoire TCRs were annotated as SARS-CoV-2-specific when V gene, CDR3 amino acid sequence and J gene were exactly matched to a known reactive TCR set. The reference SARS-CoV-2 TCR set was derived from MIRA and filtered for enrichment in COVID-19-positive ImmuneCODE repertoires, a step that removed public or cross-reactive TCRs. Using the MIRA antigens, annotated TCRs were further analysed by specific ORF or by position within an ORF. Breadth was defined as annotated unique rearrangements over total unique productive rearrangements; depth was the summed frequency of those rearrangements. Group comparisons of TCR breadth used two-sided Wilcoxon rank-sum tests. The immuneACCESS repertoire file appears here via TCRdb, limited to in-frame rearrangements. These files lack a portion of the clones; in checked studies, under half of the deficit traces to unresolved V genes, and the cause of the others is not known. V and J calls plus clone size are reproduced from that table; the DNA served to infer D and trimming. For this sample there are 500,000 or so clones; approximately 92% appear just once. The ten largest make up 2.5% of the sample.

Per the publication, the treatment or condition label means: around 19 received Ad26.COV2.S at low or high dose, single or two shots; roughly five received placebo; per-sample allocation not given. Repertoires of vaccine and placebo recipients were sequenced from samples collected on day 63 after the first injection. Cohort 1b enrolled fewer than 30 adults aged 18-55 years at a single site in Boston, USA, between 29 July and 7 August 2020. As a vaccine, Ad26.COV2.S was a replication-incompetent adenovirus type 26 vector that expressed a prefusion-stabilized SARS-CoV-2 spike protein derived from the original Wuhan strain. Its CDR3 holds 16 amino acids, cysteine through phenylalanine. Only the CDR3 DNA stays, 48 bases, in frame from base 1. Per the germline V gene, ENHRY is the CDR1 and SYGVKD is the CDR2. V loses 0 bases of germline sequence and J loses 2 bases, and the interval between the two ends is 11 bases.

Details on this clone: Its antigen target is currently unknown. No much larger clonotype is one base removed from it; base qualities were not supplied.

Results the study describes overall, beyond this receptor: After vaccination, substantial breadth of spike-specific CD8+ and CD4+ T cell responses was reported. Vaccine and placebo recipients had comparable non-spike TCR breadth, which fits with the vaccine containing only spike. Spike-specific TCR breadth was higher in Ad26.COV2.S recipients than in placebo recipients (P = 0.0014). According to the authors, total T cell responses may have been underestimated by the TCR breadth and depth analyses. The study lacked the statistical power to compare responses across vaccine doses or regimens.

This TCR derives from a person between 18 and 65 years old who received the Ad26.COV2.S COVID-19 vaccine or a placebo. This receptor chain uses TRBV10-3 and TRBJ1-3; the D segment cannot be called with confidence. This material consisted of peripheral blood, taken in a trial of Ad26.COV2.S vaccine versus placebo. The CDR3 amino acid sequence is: CAISESAGNTGNTIYF. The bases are TGTGCCATCAGTGAGTCGGCCGGGAATACTGGAAACACCATATATTTT.